The entry below gives a single T cell receptor (beta chain) sequence along with its context. V gave up 6 bases and J gave up 6 bases; unmatched junction bases: 6. The CDR3 is 14 amino acids. Germline lookup yields CDR1 MNHEY and CDR2 SVGAGI. Original handling: Nucleated cell number was recorded as an estimate derived from reference gene primer amplification. TCRdb's table, derived via immunoSEQ multiplex PCR, lists solely in-frame clones and lacks some. The DNA gave D and trimming, while V, J and clone size come from that table. The sample records approximately 76,000 clones, about four fifths being singletons. These data are taken from a study of blood T cell repertoires in COVID-19. In the study overall: Acute-phase and convalescent COVID-19 samples originated in the United States, Italy and Spain. The cDNA or gDNA used as material had been derived from T cells, B-cell-depleted T cells, or PBMCs.

The chain uses TRBV6-5 and TRBJ1-5, with TRBD1 matching over 9 bases. Sequencing input: peripheral blood. This clonotype was obtained from an elderly man with active or convalescent COVID-19. CDR3 DNA: TGTGCCAGCAGAACAGGGGGCTTAGGTCAGCCCCAGCATTTT. Translating gives CASRTGGLGQPQHF.